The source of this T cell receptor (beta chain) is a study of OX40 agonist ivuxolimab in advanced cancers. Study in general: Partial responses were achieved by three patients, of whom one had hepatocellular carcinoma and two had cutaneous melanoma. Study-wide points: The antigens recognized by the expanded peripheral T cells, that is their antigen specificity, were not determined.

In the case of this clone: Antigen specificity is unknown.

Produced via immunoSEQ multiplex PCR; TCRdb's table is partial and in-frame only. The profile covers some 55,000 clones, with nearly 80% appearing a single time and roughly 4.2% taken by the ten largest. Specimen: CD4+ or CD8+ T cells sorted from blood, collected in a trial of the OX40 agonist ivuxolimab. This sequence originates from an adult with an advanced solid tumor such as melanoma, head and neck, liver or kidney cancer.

The CDR3 DNA follows: TGTGCCAGCACCGGAAGGGGAGGCGTCGGAAATCAGCCCCAGCATTTT. This gives the protein CASTGRGGVGNQPQHF. The chain carries TRBV6-6 and TRBJ1-5, with D maybe TRBD1 (5 bases). The germline V and J ends were trimmed by 7 bases and 4 bases, with 20 bases remaining between them. The V gene's germline CDR1 is MNHNY and CDR2 SVGAGI (reference sequence). This CDR3 spans 16 amino acids.